One and the same sample provided the 28 T cell receptor beta chains below, sequenced in a study of cytomegalovirus exposure and HLA in healthy donors (dated by TCRdb to about 2017). The receptor library was made with the immunoSEQ multiplex PCR assay. For the multiplex PCR, a mixture combining 60 forward primers for TCR Vbeta segments and 13 reverse primers for TCR Jbeta segments was used. As stored in TCRdb, this immuneACCESS dataset retains in-frame rearrangements with V and J assigned. A fraction of the clones does not appear; measured against another copy, unresolved V genes explain less than half of the discrepancy, and the remainder lacks a known reason. The sample table holds about 150,000 clones, of which less than 65% were seen once. The ten largest clonotypes hold over 2.5% of the sample. The sequenced sample consisted of PBMCs. The source is a woman younger than 45 in good health and CMV-seropositive.

Comments on this clone: Within the sample, other DNA sequences also encode this same CDR3. This chain links TRBV10-2 with TRBJ2-7; 10 bases match TRBD2. CDR1 and CDR2 from the germline V gene are WSHSY and SAAADI. CDR3 size: 14 residues. With V trimmed by 9 bases and J by 5 bases, 10 bases remained unmatched. The CDR3 loop is CASSNSGGYHEQYF. The CDR3, as DNA: TGCGCCAGTAGCAATAGCGGGGGGTACCACGAGCAGTACTTC.

This chain joins TRBV5-1 and TRBJ2-1, with D maybe TRBD2 (5 bases). Trimming pared 4 bases from V and 1 base from J, leaving 12 bases between. The germline V gene has CDR1 SGHRS and CDR2 YFSETQ. The CDR3 is 15 amino acids. DNA for the CDR3: TGCGCCAGCAGCCGAGGCCGGGATTCCTACAATGAGCAGTTCTTC. Protein product: CASSRGRDSYNEQFF. Complete variable domain (other parts from reference TRBV5-1 and TRBJ2-1): KAGVTQTPRYLIKTRGQQVTLSCSPISGHRSVSWYQQTPGQGLQFLFEYFSETQRNKGNFPGRFSGRQFSNSRSEMNVSTLELGDSALYLCASSRGRDSYNEQFFGPGTRLTVL.

V usage is TRBV7-9 and J usage is TRBJ1-2; D possibly corresponds to TRBD1 (6 bases). This CDR3 is built from 14 residues. Germline V gives CDR1 SEHNR, CDR2 FQNEAQ (reference sequence). Trimming stripped 2 bases from V and 4 bases from J, with 11 bases between. CDR3 sequence (DNA): TGTGCCAGCAGCTTATCAGGGGAGACCTATGGCTACACCTTC. As protein: CASSLSGETYGYTF.

This clone was picked up one time. In DNA form, the CDR3 reads TGTGCCACCAGCCCGGGACAAGCGTACCAAGAGACCCAGTACTTC. As protein: CATSPGQAYQETQYF. This rearrangement joins TRBV15 to TRBJ2-5, with a weak D call TRBD1 (6 bases). V was pared by 5 bases and J by 0 bases, with 13 bases between. Germline V gene sequence: CDR1 LNHNV, CDR2 YYDKDF (reference sequence). CDR3 length: 15 amino acids.

The gene calls are TRBV7-2 and TRBJ2-1; possibly TRBD2 for D (7 bases). The germline CDR1 and CDR2 sequences are SGHTA and FQGNSA. V was shortened by 6 bases and J by 7 bases, with 16 bases between the two germline ends. The CDR3 has 14 residues. CDR3 protein: CASRSWGGPNEQFF. CDR3 DNA sequence: TGTGCCAGCAGATCTTGGGGGGGCCCGAATGAGCAGTTCTTC.

The chain joins TRBV9 to TRBJ2-3, with D possibly TRBD2 on 5 matching bases. The CDR3 extends over 15 amino acids. Trimming cost V 4 bases and J 0 bases, with 12 bases left between them. The germline gives CDR1 SGDLS, CDR2 YYNGEE. The CDR3 DNA reads TGTGCCAGCAGCCCTAGAGGGTGGAGCACAGATACGCAGTATTTT. This encodes CASSPRGWSTDTQYF.

CDR3 sequence (DNA): TGTGCCAGCAGCTCGAGCTCATGGGGACAAGATACGCAGTATTTT. Its protein is CASSSSSWGQDTQYF. The genes are TRBV11-3 and TRBJ2-3; a weak D match, TRBD1 (6 bases). Germline V lookup: CDR1 SGHNT, CDR2 YENEEA. The CDR3 covers 15 residues. The V end lost 4 bases, the J end lost 5 bases, and 16 bases lay between the germline ends.

V is TRBV5-1 and J is TRBJ2-1; 11 positions match TRBD2. Per the germline V gene, CDR1 is SGHRS and CDR2 is YFSETQ. This CDR3 has 16 amino acids. Trimming removed 4 bases from V and 8 bases from J; junction bases left unmatched: 11. CDR3 nucleotides: TGCGCCAGCAGCAAGGGACTAGCGGAACAAGGCGATGAGCAGTTCTTC. It yields the protein CASSKGLAEQGDEQFF.

The V call is TRBV6-1, the J call TRBJ2-7; the match to TRBD1 covers 9 bases. The CDR3 totals 13 residues. The germline V gene has CDR1 MNHNS and CDR2 SASEGT. Germline trimming cut 6 bases from V and 5 bases from J; bases unmatched to any gene: 5. The CDR3 coding sequence is TGTGCCAGCAGCTTGGGACAGGGTAACGAGCAGTACTTC. As protein: CASSLGQGNEQYF.

This clone was recorded a few times. The V call is TRBV10-3, the J call TRBJ1-5, with no clear D. The CDR3 consists of 14 residues. Germline assignment: CDR1 ENHRY and CDR2 SYGVKD. Deletions cut 10 bases from V and 7 bases from J, with 20 bases between. The CDR3, as DNA: TGTGCCACCTCGGGAACTTTGACGGGGCAGCCCCAGCATTTT. Protein product: CATSGTLTGQPQHF.

The V call is TRBV21-1, the J call TRBJ2-7; the D call of TRBD2 is as the table states it, not checked on the DNA. TRBV21-1 is described as a pseudogene. This CDR3 has 16 residues. CDR3 in amino acids: CASPGLAGGYSYEQYF. CDR3 coding DNA: TGTGCCAGCCCGGGACTAGCGGGGGGATACTCCTACGAGCAGTACTTC.

The chain carries TRBV10-1 and TRBJ2-5; TRBD1 might be the D (6 bases). V was pared by 5 bases and J by 10 bases, with 17 bases between. The CDR3 runs to 13 residues. The V gene's germline CDR1 is WNHNN and CDR2 SYGVQD (reference sequence). CDR3 bases: TGCGCCAGCAGTTCTTTACTACAGGGTGTCCAGTACTTC. Its translation: CASSSLLQGVQYF.

This clone was seen only a few times. The chain uses TRBV28 and TRBJ1-2; 10 bases are a match to TRBD1. CDR1 MDHEN and CDR2 SYDVKM come from the germline V gene. The trim removed 9 bases at V and 6 bases at J, leaving 13 bases unmatched. The CDR3 is 15 residues long. The CDR3, as DNA: TGTGCCAGTTACCCCTATGGGGACAGGGGACATGGCTACACCTTC. Its translation is CASYPYGDRGHGYTF.

The CDR3 protein is CASSASPGGYGYTF. The CDR3 region has the DNA TGTGCCAGCAGTGCCAGTCCCGGGGGATATGGCTACACCTTC. The chain has TRBV28 and TRBJ1-2, with a possible D match to TRBD1 (5 bases). V gave up 5 bases and J gave up 5 bases, with 15 bases separating them. The germline V gene has CDR1 MDHEN and CDR2 SYDVKM. The CDR3 consists of 14 residues.

DNA of the CDR3: TGTGCCAGCAGTGCCGCAGGCCCCTACTATGGCTACACCTTC. Protein sequence: CASSAAGPYYGYTF. The chain has TRBV6-1 and TRBJ1-2; no firm D call. Germline loops: CDR1 MNHNS, CDR2 SASEGT. V was clipped by 4 bases and J by 3 bases, with 12 bases between them. This CDR3 spans 14 amino acids.

A few counts support this clone. This chain joins TRBV5-1 and TRBJ2-6; 9 nucleotides match TRBD1. CDR1 SGHRS and CDR2 YFSETQ come from the germline V gene. The CDR3 loop spans 17 amino acids. After removal of 3 bases from V and 0 bases from J, the junction contained 4 bases not matched to a gene. CDR3 in DNA: TGCGCCAGCAGCTCCGGACAGGGGACCTCTGGGGCCAACGTCCTGACTTTC. Amino acid sequence: CASSSGQGTSGANVLTF.

This clone turned up a few times. The V and J genes are TRBV2 and TRBJ1-1; the D gene is possibly TRBD1 (5 bases). Germline CDR1 reads SNHLY; CDR2 reads FYNNEI. The CDR3 is 13 residues long. Trimming left V 5 bases short and J 5 bases short, with 12 bases between. The CDR3 bases are TGTGCCAGCAGTCCTTTGGGGCGAACTGAAGCTTTCTTT. Protein product: CASSPLGRTEAFF.

The rearrangement uses TRBV29-1 and TRBJ2-7; 12 bases line up with TRBD1. The CDR3 totals 13 residues. Per germline, CDR1 SQVTM and CDR2 ANQGSEA. Trimming cost V 4 bases and J 9 bases; bases outside gene matches: 7. CDR3 sequence reads: CSVAGTGGSVQYF. CDR3 nucleotides: TGCAGCGTTGCTGGGACAGGGGGCTCCGTGCAGTACTTC.

In this sample, this clone turned up a few times. The genes are TRBV6-6 and TRBJ1-4, with 7 bases lining up with TRBD1. Germline trimming cut 6 bases from V and 8 bases from J; bases unmatched to any gene: 9. CDR3 length: 14 residues. The germline CDR1 and CDR2 sequences are MNHNY and SVGAGI (reference sequence). This CDR3 is CASSPITGEEKLFF. CDR3 in DNA: TGTGCCAGCAGCCCTATCACAGGGGAGGAAAAACTGTTTTTT.

This clone showed up just a few times. The V and J genes are TRBV27 and TRBJ2-5, with TRBD1 as a possible D gene (5 bases). The germline V gene encodes CDR1 MNHEY and CDR2 SMNVEV (reference sequence). This CDR3 has 15 amino acids. With 3 bases removed from V and 2 bases from J, the gap between germline ends came to 13 bases. CDR3 protein: CASSFSPGLQETQYF. CDR3 nucleotides: TGTGCCAGCAGTTTTTCCCCAGGGCTTCAAGAGACCCAGTACTTC.

The chain combines TRBV30 with TRBJ2-1, with 12 bases that match TRBD2. V lost 0 bases, J lost 8 bases, and 17 bases stayed unmatched. Germline V CDR1 and CDR2: GTSNPN, SVGIG (reference sequence). The CDR3 consists of 19 residues. CDR3 nucleotides: TGTGCCTGGAGTGTATCTATGTTGAGGGCTAGCGGGAGGGCGTATGAGCAGTTCTTC. Translating gives CAWSVSMLRASGRAYEQFF.

The chain combines TRBV4-2 with TRBJ2-7; TRBD2 matches 7 bases. The V and J ends lost 1 base and 2 bases, in that order; junction bases with no gene match: 5. The length of the CDR3 is 15 residues. From germline, CDR1 is LGHNA and CDR2 YNFKEQ. The CDR3 protein is CASSQAAGDPYEQYF. Written as DNA, the CDR3 is TGTGCCAGCAGCCAAGCGGCGGGAGATCCCTACGAGCAGTACTTC.

V and J are TRBV5-6 and TRBJ2-7, with a weak D call TRBD2 (7 bases). Trimming removed 0 bases from V and 7 bases from J, with 26 bases in between. The CDR3 totals 18 residues. The germline CDR1 and CDR2 sequences are SGHDT and YYEEEE. CDR3 nucleotides: TGTGCCAGCAGCTTGGAAGGGGGGGGGCCCCCAAATGGTGGGGAGCAGTACTTC. Residues: CASSLEGGGPPNGGEQYF.

This chain connects TRBV15 to TRBJ2-2; 11 bases align to TRBD1. After removal of 5 bases from V and 3 bases from J, the junction contained 11 bases not matched to a gene. Germline CDR1 is LNHNV and CDR2 is YYDKDF (reference sequence). CDR3 size: 18 residues. CDR3: CATSPIGTGQGDTGELFF. The CDR3 DNA is TGTGCCACCAGCCCGATTGGGACGGGACAGGGGGACACCGGGGAGCTGTTTTTT.

This CDR3 reads CASSPQWTGSGGYTF. In DNA form, the CDR3 reads TGTGCCAGCAGCCCTCAGTGGACAGGGTCTGGTGGCTACACCTTC. The chain is built from TRBV7-2 and TRBJ1-2; 8 bases match TRBD1. V lost 5 bases, J lost 7 bases, and 12 bases stayed unmatched. Germline lookup yields CDR1 SGHTA and CDR2 FQGNSA. The CDR3 length is 15 residues.

This clone has just a few counts. The V call is TRBV2, the J call TRBJ1-3; D perhaps matches TRBD1 (6 bases). Germline V gene sequence: CDR1 SNHLY, CDR2 FYNNEI. Trimming stripped 6 bases from V and 4 bases from J, with 16 bases between. The CDR3 extends over 15 amino acids. The DNA for the CDR3 is TGTGCCAGCAGGGGCAATTCAGGGGCCGGAAACACCATATATTTT. The encoded protein is CASRGNSGAGNTIYF.

The chain recombines TRBV4-1 with TRBJ1-3; 10 bases line up with TRBD1. CDR1 is MGHRA, CDR2 YSYEKL, per germline. This CDR3 comprises 21 residues. The V and J ends lost 0 bases and 0 bases, in that order; junction bases with no gene match: 14. The CDR3 loop is CASSQDHRTGGFIFSGNTIYF. CDR3 sequence (DNA): TGCGCCAGCAGCCAAGATCATCGGACAGGGGGATTTATCTTCTCTGGAAACACCATATATTTT.

This chain's CDR3 is CATSRAAGSYNSPLHF. The DNA for the CDR3 is TGTGCCACCAGCAGAGCCGCCGGCTCCTATAATTCACCCCTCCACTTT. This chain joins TRBV15 and TRBJ1-6; D not certain. The CDR3 is 16 amino acids. Trimming left V 1 base short and J 0 bases short, with 7 bases between. Germline CDR1 reads LNHNV; CDR2 reads YYDKDF (reference sequence).